Listed below are T cell receptor beta chains from one sample, sequenced in a study of blood T cell repertoires in COVID-19. Sequencing was performed with immunoSEQ multiplex PCR; in TCRdb, only in-frame clones are kept and a portion is missing. The repertoire holds about 56,000 clones, with around 80% as singletons. The sample was peripheral blood. These receptors all come from a woman older than 75 with acute or convalescent COVID-19. CDR3s include the opening cysteine and the closing phenylalanine or tryptophan. D genes are given only for firm matches. Some rows mark clone size as missing; the rest say once, few, many or name a class of expanded clone.

size	D	J	V	CDR3	DNA
NA	TRBD1	TRBJ1-2	TRBV5-5	CASSLRQGAYYGYTF	TGTGCCAGCAGCTTGAGACAGGGGGCGTATTATGGCTACACCTTC
NA	NA	TRBJ2-3	TRBV2	CASSFYTDTQYF	TGTGCCAGCAGTTTCTACACAGATACGCAGTATTTT
NA	NA	TRBJ2-1	TRBV2	CASRARDEQFF	TGTGCCAGCAGGGCCCGGGATGAGCAGTTCTTC
NA	TRBD1	TRBJ1-4	TRBV6-1	CASSELGQTNEKLFF	TGTGCCAGCAGTGAACTGGGACAGACTAATGAAAAACTGTTTTTT
NA	NA	TRBJ1-5	TRBV6-5	CASVRQYSNQPQHF	TGTGCCAGCGTACGTCAGTATAGCAATCAGCCCCAGCATTTT
NA	NA	TRBJ1-6	TRBV27	CASTGTYNSPLHF	TGTGCCAGCACAGGGACCTATAATTCACCCCTCCACTTT
NA	TRBD2	TRBJ2-1	TRBV7-9	CASSAGTSGGAGEQFF	TGTGCCAGCAGCGCCGGGACTAGCGGGGGGGCCGGTGAGCAGTTCTTC
NA	NA	TRBJ1-6	TRBV19	CASSSGNYNSPLHF	TGTGCCAGTAGCTCCGGGAACTATAATTCACCCCTCCACTTT
NA	NA	TRBJ1-4	TRBV7-2	CASSLVHATNEKLFF	TGTGCCAGCAGCTTAGTACACGCAACTAATGAAAAACTGTTTTTT
few	TRBD1	TRBJ1-1	TRBV5-6	CASSTAGTGLNTEAFF	TGTGCCAGCAGCACTGCCGGGACAGGGCTGAACACTGAAGCTTTCTTT